The present T cell receptor (beta chain) was sequenced within a study of identical twins. The V and J ends lost 8 bases and 2 bases respectively, with 19 bases between them. The CDR3 extends over 16 amino acids. Concerning this clonotype itself: Antigen specificity is unknown.

Regarding the study as a whole: Twin-shared out-of-frame alpha sequences were enriched for low generation probability.

TCRdb re-called the 5' RACE reads through MiXCR, storing one row per CDR3 protein. The table includes about 190,000 distinct CDR3 sequences, roughly 15% detected once. These data also formed part of another study, on T cells expressing NK-cell markers. That study reports: Repertoire data for TCR beta were derived from sorted T cells (CD3+CD56+NKG2C+, CD3+CD56+NKG2C- and CD3+CD56-NKG2C+). Six donors carried dominant NKG2C+ clonotypes that made up about 1.0-7.0% of their CD8+ T cells.

The chain uses TRBV12-3 or TRBV12-4 and TRBJ2-1; D is perhaps TRBD1 or TRBD2 (6 bases each). The receptor comes from a young woman in good health. Sequenced sample: CD8+ T cells sorted from blood. The CDR3 nucleotides are TGTGCCAGCGACGTTGGGGGCGGGATAACCTACAATGAGCAGTTCTTC. Residues: CASDVGGGITYNEQFF.